What follows describes a single T cell receptor (beta chain). Here immunoSEQ multiplex PCR was the method, and the copy in TCRdb shows in-frame clones only, minus some. The sample carries some 120,000 clones, over 75% recorded once. This sample stems from a study of T cell responses to AZD1222 COVID-19 vaccine. Between the trimmed V and J ends, which lost 7 bases and 1 base, there was a span of 13 bases. Germline lookup yields CDR1 MNHEY and CDR2 SVGAGI. The CDR3 totals 15 residues. The gene calls are TRBV6-5 and TRBJ2-2; D perhaps matches TRBD1 (5 bases). The source is an adult in good health. Specimen: peripheral blood, collected on day 0 of AZD1222 vaccination. The CDR3 DNA sequence: TGTGCCAGCACTTGGGGCCGACAGAACACCGGGGAGCTGTTTTTT. Translating it yields CASTWGRQNTGELFF.